This T cell receptor (beta chain) was sequenced in a study of blood T cells in healthy people across ages. Study-wide points: Unsorted PBMCs ruled out conclusive naive versus antigen-experienced comparison.

Note on this clonotype: Its antigen is unknown.

The CDR3 contains 16 residues. Trimming stripped 2 bases from V and 8 bases from J, with 16 bases between. Per germline, CDR1 MGHRA and CDR2 YSYEKL. It was with a sample-barcoded 5' primer and a J-beta primer mix that a second PCR of roughly 7 to 12 cycles was run. Each cDNA molecule was tagged by a template-switch adaptor that had 12 random nucleotides. TCRdb used MiXCR to reprocess the 5' RACE reads, holding one entry per CDR3 protein. The data contain about 1.6 million distinct CDR3 sequences, approximately 32% of them seen just once; the ten biggest clones take up 11%. Extraction of total RNA produced a minimum of 5 micrograms from each sample.

Material: blood. The chain uses TRBV4-1 and TRBJ1-6; D not certain. This clonotype was sampled from a woman aged 25 to 45 in good health. In DNA form, the CDR3 reads TGCGCCAGCAGCCAACCCCTGAGGAAAAGGGATTCACCCCTCCACTTT. Protein: CASSQPLRKRDSPLHF.